The clone carrying this T cell receptor beta chain was detected many times. Its target is not known. Looked up from germline, CDR1 is DFQATT and CDR2 is SNEGSKA (reference sequence). The V end was cut by 0 bases, the J end by 4 bases, with 22 bases between. The CDR3 sequence is 18 residues long. CD8+CD57+ cell expansion had been shown by flow cytometry in patients chosen for sequencing. Prior therapy had not been administered to any patient at the time of blood sampling. These data originate in a study of CD8+CD57+ T cells in acquired aplastic anemia. Study in general: Across the sorted CD4+ and CD8+ cells, DNA amounts averaged roughly 3 ug.

Study-wide points: Patients had twenty-nine CD8+ CDR3 sequences in common with controls (the shared set).

Using genomic DNA as the template, TCR beta VDJ and CDR3 profiling was carried out. TCRdb analysed the reads with MiXCR anew, one entry per CDR3 protein. This table has about 160,000 distinct CDR3 sequences, around 48% appearing once. The sample comprised sorted CD4+, CD8+, or CD8+CD57+ T cells (not recorded which) from PBMCs. This sequence originates from a human donor with aplastic anemia. The chain joins TRBV20-1 to TRBJ2-1, with TRBD2 as a possible D gene (5 bases). The CDR3 DNA sequence: TGCAGTGCTAGAGACCCACGGGAACGGGCAAACCTGTACAATGAGCAGTTCTTC. The encoded protein is CSARDPRERANLYNEQFF.